Sequencing of this T cell receptor (beta chain) was carried out in a study of CD8+ T cells in alopecia areata (dated by TCRdb to the late 2010s). The study in broad terms: Treated patients were enrolled in an open-label pilot trial of oral tofacitinib, 5 to 10 mg twice daily, for moderate-to-severe alopecia areata. RNA came from the PAXgene miRNA kit for fixed scalp, the miRNeasy kit for PBMCs, and the RNeasy kit for mouse skin. Patients received tofacitinib for 6 to 18 months and were then followed off drug for 6 months to check for delayed response and recurrence. High-throughput TCRbeta sequencing was used to examine T cell clonal expansion in alopecia areata in both the C3H/HeJ mouse model and human patients. Scalp clonality was compared among normal scalp (n=4), patchy alopecia areata scalp (n=8), and alopecia totalis/universalis scalp (n=8). Tofacitinib-treated patients had biopsies at baseline and at 4 and 24 weeks of treatment, with a later scalp biopsy in several patients. Human TCRbeta sequencing covered scalp tissue and sorted CD4+ and CD8+ peripheral blood T cells from patchy and totalis/universalis alopecia areata patients and healthy controls. immunoSEQ multiplex PCR using 35 Vbeta forward primers and 13 Jbeta reverse primers was used to amplify TCRbeta CDR3 regions. Broader findings and caveats from the paper: Resident alphabeta T cells in normal human skin are also sequenced, complicating scalp TCR repertoire analysis, unlike mouse skin dominated by gammadelta T cells. Higher clonality and more expanded CD8+ clones were observed in lesional scalp than in normal scalp, particularly in alopecia totalis/universalis, a finding suggestive of antigenic drive. Shared TCR sequences between patients were less evident than in mice, which may be partly attributable to HLA diversity in the patient population.

V loses 1 base at its end and J loses 0 bases; junction bases beyond the gene matches: 10. Reading the germline V gene gives CDR1 SQVTM and CDR2 ANQGSEA. Including cysteine and phenylalanine, the CDR3 has 18 amino acids. Of the read, only the CDR3 DNA is kept; its 54 bases are in frame from base 1. Library prep was done by the immunoSEQ multiplex PCR assay. RNA was extracted from all samples and reverse transcribed into cDNA, which served as template for TCR sequencing. SuperScript III was used to make first-strand cDNA, primed with a 2:1 mix of oligo-dT and random hexamers. A synthetic immune receptor repertoire was used to measure amplification bias, and any remaining bias was corrected computationally. Processing in the source paper ran as follows. Raw reads were preprocessed to remove errors, and CDR3 was defined according to IMGT conventions as the region from the conserved cysteine to phenylalanine. Clonality was computed as 1 minus the Shannon entropy, with the entropy normalized by log2 of the number of productive unique TCRs. Scalp TCRbeta sequences were cross-referenced with sorted blood CD4 and CD8 repertoires so that the CD4 or CD8 identity of scalp clones could be inferred. As stored in TCRdb, this immuneACCESS dataset retains in-frame rearrangements with V and J assigned. A fraction of the clones does not appear; measured against another copy, unresolved V genes explain less than half of the discrepancy, and the remainder lacks a known reason. V, J and clone size derive from that table, while D and trimming were established from the DNA sequence. Present in this sample are 110,000 to 150,000 clones, under 60% of which were seen just once. In total, the top ten clones hold 5% to 7% of the sample.

In its sample, this clone was seen a few times. Its antigen has not been determined. No quality values exist for individual bases; no much larger clone is one base distant. What the time point label conveys for this sample: baseline before oral tofacitinib. Peripheral blood and lesional scalp punch biopsies were obtained from patients with alopecia areata. After PBMCs were isolated by density centrifugation and stained for CD3, CD4 and CD8, a FACSAria was used to sort CD4+ and CD8+ T cells. This chain joins TRBV29-1 to TRBJ2-1, with 9 central nucleotides matching TRBD2. The source material was CD4+ T cells sorted from blood, sampled at week 0. The origin of this receptor is a human donor with alopecia areata. In nucleotides, the sequence is TGCAGCGTTGAAGGAGGGGGTAGCGGGGGCCTCTCCTACAATGAGCAGTTCTTC. This is translated as CSVEGGGSGGLSYNEQFF.